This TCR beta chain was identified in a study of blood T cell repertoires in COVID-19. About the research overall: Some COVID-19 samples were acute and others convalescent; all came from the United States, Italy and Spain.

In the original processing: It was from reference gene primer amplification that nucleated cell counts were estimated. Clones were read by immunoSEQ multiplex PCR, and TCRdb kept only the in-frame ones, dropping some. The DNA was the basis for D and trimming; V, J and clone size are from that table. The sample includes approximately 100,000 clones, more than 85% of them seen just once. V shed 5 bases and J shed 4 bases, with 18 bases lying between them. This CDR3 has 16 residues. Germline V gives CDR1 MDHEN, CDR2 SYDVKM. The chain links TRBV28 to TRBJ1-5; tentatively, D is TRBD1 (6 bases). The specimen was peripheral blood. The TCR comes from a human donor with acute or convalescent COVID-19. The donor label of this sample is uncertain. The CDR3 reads CASSRTIDRLNQPQHF. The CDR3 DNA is TGTGCCAGCAGTCGAACAATAGACAGGCTGAATCAGCCCCAGCATTTT.